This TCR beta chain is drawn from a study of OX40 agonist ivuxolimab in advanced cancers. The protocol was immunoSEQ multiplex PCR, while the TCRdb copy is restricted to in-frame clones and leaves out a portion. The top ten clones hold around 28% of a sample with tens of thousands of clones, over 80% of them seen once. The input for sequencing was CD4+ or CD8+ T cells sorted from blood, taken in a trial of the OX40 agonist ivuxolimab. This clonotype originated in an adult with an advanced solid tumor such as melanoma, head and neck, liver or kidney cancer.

CDR3 loop: CASSLSTGTGEYEQYF. The CDR3 nucleotides read TGTGCCAGCAGCTTAAGTACCGGGACAGGGGAATACGAGCAGTACTTC. The chain links TRBV7-9 to TRBJ2-7; 10 nucleotides agree with TRBD1. Trimming took 2 bases from V and 4 from J; bases not matched to a gene: 8. Germline CDR1 and CDR2: SEHNR and FQNEAQ (reference sequence). This CDR3 has 16 amino acids.